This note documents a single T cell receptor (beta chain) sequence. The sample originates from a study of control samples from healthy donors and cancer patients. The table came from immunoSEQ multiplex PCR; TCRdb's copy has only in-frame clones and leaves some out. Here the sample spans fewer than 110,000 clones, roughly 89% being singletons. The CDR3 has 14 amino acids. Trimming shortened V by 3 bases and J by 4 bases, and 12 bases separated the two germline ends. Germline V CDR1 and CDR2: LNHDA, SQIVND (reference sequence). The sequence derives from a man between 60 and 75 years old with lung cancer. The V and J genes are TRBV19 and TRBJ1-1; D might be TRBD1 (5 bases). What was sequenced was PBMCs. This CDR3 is CASSMLGVGTEAFF. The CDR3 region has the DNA TGTGCCAGTAGTATGTTAGGGGTGGGCACTGAAGCTTTCTTT.